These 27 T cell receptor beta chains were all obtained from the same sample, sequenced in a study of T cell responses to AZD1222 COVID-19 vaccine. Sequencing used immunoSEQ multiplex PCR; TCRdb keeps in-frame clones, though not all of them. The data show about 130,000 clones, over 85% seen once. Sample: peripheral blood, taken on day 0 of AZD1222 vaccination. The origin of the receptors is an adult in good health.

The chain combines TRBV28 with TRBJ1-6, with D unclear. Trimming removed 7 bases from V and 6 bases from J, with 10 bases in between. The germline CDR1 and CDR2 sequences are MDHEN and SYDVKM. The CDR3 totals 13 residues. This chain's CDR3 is CASTSGFNSPLHF. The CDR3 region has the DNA TGTGCCAGCACCTCAGGCTTTAATTCACCCCTCCACTTT.

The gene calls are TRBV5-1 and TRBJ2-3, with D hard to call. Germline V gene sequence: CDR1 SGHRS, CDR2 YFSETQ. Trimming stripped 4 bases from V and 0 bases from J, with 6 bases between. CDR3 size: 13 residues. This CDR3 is CASSERSTDTQYF. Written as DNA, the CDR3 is TGCGCCAGCAGCGAACGAAGCACAGATACGCAGTATTTT.

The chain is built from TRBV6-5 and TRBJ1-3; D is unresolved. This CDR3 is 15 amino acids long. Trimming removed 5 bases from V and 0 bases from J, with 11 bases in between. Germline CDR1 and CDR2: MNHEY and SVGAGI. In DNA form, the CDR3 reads TGTGCCAGCAGTCGCCGCGGAGACTCTGGAAACACCATATATTTT. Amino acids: CASSRRGDSGNTIYF.

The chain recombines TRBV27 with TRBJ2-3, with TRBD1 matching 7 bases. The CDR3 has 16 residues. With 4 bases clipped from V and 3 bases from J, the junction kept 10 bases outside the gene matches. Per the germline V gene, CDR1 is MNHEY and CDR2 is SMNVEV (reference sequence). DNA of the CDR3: TGTGCCAGCAGTTCCCAAAAGGGGGCTGGGACAGATACGCAGTATTTT. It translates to CASSSQKGAGTDTQYF.

In DNA form, the CDR3 reads TGTGCCAGCAGCGGTTACAATGAGCAGTTCTTC. Its translation: CASSGYNEQFF. The genes are TRBV28 and TRBJ2-1; no definite D call. CDR1 MDHEN and CDR2 SYDVKM come from the germline V gene. The CDR3 is made up of 11 amino acids. V was clipped by 6 bases and J by 4 bases, with 4 bases between them.

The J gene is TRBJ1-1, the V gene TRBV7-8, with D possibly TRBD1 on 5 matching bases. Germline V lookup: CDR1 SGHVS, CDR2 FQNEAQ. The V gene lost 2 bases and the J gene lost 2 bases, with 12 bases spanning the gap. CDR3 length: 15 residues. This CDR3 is CASSLITGLNTEAFF. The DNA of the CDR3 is TGTGCCAGCAGCTTAATCACAGGCCTTAACACTGAAGCTTTCTTT.

The chain's CDR3 is CASSSPSDQETQYF. DNA for the CDR3: TGTGCCAGCAGCAGCCCAAGTGACCAAGAGACCCAGTACTTC. The V call is TRBV13, the J call TRBJ2-5, with no clear D. Trimming removed 5 bases at V and 0 bases at J, with 10 bases between. This CDR3 region has 14 residues. The germline V gene encodes CDR1 PRHDT and CDR2 FYEKMQ (reference sequence).

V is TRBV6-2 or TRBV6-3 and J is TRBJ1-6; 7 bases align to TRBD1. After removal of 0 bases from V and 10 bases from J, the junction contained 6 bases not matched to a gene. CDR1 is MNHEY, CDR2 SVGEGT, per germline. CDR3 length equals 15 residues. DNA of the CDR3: TGTGCCAGCAGTTACTCGCGGACAGGAACATCACCCCTCCACTTT. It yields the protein CASSYSRTGTSPLHF.

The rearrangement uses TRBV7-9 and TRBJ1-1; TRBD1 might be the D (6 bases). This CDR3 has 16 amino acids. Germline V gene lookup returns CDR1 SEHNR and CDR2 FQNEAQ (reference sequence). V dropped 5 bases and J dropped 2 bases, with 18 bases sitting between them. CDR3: CASSQIPGQLNTEAFF. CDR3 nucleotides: TGTGCCAGCAGCCAAATCCCGGGACAATTAAACACTGAAGCTTTCTTT.

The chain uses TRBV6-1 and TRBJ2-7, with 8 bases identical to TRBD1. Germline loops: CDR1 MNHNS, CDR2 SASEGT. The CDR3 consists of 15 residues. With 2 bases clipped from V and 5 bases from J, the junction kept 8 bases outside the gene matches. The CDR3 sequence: CASSEIEGRGHEQYF. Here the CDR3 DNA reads TGTGCCAGCAGTGAAATCGAGGGCAGGGGGCACGAGCAGTACTTC.

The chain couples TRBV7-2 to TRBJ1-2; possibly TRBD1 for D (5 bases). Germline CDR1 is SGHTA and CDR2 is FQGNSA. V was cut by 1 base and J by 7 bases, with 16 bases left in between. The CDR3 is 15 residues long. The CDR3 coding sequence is TGTGCCAGCAGCTTAGGAGGGACTTCCAGAGGTGGCTACACCTTC. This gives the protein CASSLGGTSRGGYTF.

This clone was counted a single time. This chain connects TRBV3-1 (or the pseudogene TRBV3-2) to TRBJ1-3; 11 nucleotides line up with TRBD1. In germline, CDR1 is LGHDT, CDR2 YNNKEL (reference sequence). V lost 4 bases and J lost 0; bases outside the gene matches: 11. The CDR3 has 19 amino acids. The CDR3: CASSPRGQGVPLSGNTIYF. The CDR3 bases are TGTGCCAGCAGCCCCAGGGGACAGGGGGTGCCGCTCTCTGGAAACACCATATATTTT.

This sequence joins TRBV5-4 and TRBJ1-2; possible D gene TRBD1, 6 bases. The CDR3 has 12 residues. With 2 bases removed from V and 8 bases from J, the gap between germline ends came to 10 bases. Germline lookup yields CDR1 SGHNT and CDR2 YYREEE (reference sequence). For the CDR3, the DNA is TGTGCCAGCAGCTTACCTGACAGGGGCTACACCTTC. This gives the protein CASSLPDRGYTF.

The CDR3 loop is CATSAGGATNEKLFF. DNA of the CDR3: TGTGCCACCAGTGCGGGGGGCGCAACTAATGAAAAACTGTTTTTT. The chain uses TRBV24-1 and TRBJ1-4; TRBD1 is a possible D gene (6 bases). This CDR3 contains 15 residues. The V end was cut by 5 bases, the J end by 0 bases, with 9 bases between. In germline, CDR1 is KGHDR, CDR2 SFDVKD.

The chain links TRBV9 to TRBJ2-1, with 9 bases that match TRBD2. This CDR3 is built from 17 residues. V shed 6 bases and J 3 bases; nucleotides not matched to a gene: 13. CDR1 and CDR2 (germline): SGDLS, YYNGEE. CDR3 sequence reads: CASTKHLAGDSYNEQFF. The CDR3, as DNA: TGTGCCAGCACCAAACACTTAGCGGGAGACAGCTACAATGAGCAGTTCTTC.

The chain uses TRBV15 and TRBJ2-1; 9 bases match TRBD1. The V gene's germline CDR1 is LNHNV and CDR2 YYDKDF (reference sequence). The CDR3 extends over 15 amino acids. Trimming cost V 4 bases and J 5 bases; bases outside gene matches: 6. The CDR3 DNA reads TGTGCCACCAGCACCGGACAGGGGTATAACAATGAGCAGTTCTTC. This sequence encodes CATSTGQGYNNEQFF.

The CDR3 sequence is CASSRDRVGSYEQYF. CDR3 nucleotide sequence: TGTGCCAGCAGCCGAGACAGGGTAGGGTCCTACGAGCAGTACTTC. The chain recombines TRBV5-4 with TRBJ2-7; 7 positions match TRBD1. CDR1 SGHNT and CDR2 YYREEE come from the germline V gene (reference sequence). This CDR3 contains 15 residues. V gave up 4 bases and J gave up 1 base; unmatched junction bases: 8. The full variable domain, completed using reference TRBV5-4 and TRBJ2-7, is ETGVTQSPTHLIKTRGQQVTLRCSSQSGHNTVSWYQQALGQGPQFIFQYYREEENGRGNFPPRFSGLQFPNYSSELNVNALELDDSALYLCASSRDRVGSYEQYFGPGTRLTVT.

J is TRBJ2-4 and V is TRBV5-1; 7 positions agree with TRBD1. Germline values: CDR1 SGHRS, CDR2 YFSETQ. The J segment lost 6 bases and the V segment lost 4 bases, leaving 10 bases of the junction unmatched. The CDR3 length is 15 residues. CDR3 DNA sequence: TGCGCCAGCAGCACGACCGGGACAGAGGTAAACATTCAGTACTTC. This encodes CASSTTGTEVNIQYF.

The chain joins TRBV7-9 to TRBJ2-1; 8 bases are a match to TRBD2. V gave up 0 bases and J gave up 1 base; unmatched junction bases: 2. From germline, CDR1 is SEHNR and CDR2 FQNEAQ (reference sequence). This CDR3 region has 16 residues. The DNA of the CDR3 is TGTGCCAGCAGCTTAGCGGCTAGCGGGTCCTACAATGAGCAGTTCTTC. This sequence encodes CASSLAASGSYNEQFF.

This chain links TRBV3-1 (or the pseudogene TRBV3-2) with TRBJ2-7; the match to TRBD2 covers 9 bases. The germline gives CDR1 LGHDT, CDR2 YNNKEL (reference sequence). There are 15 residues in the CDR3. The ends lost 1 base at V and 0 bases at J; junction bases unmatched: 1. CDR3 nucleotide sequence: TGTGCCAGCAGCCAAGGTAGCGGGAGCTCCTACGAGCAGTACTTC. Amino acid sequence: CASSQGSGSSYEQYF.

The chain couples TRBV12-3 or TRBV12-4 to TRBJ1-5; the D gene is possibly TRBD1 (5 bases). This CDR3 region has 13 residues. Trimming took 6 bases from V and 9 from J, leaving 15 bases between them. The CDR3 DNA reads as TGTGCCAGCAGGGGGACTGCCAAGGGGCCCCAGCATTTT. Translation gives CASRGTAKGPQHF.

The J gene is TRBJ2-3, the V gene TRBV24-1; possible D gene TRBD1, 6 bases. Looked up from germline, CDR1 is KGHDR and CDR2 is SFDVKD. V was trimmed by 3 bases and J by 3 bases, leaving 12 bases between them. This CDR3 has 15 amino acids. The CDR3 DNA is TGTGCCACCAGTGATCAGGGGCCCCGGACAGATACGCAGTATTTT. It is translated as CATSDQGPRTDTQYF.

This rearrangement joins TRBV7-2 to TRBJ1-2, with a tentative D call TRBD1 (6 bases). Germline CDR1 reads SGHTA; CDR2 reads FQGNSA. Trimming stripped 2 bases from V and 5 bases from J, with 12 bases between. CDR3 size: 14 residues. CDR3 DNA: TGTGCCAGCAGCTTACTGACGGACAGTTATGGCTACACCTTC. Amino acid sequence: CASSLLTDSYGYTF.

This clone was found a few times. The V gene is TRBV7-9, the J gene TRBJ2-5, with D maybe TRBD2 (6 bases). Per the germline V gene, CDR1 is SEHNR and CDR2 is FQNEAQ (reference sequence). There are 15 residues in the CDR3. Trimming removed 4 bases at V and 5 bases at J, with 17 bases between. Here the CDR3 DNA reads TGTGCCAGCAGCTCCCGGGAGCCCCTCTCGGAGACCCAGTACTTC. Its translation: CASSSREPLSETQYF.

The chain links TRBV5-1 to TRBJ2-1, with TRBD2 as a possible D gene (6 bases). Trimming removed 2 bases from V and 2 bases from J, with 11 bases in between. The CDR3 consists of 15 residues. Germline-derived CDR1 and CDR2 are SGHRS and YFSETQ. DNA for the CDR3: TGCGCCAGCAGCTTAGGCGGGGATCCCTACAATGAGCAGTTCTTC. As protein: CASSLGGDPYNEQFF.

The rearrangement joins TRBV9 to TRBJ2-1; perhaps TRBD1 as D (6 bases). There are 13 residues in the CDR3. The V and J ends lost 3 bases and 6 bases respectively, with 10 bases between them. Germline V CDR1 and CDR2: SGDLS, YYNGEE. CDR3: CASSGRDTNEQFF. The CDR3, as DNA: TGTGCCAGCAGCGGCCGGGACACCAATGAGCAGTTCTTC. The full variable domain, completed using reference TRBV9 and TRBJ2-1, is DSGVTQTPKHLITATGQRVTLRCSPRSGDLSVYWYQQSLDQGLQFLIQYYNGEERAKGNILERFSAQQFPDLHSELNLSSLELGDSALYFCASSGRDTNEQFFGPGTRLTVL.

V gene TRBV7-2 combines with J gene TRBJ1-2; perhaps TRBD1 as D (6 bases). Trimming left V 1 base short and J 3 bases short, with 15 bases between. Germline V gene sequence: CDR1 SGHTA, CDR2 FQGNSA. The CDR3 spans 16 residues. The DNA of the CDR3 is TGTGCCAGCAGCTTAGGCGGGACACAAAGCCACTATGGCTACACCTTC. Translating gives CASSLGGTQSHYGYTF.